Each of the 13 T cell receptor beta chains below was sequenced from the same sample in a study of shared clonotypes between healthy human individuals. Sequenced by immunoSEQ multiplex PCR; TCRdb stores in-frame clones only, minus some. Among around 990,000 clones listed, roughly 77% were seen once. Sequencing used memory CD4+ T cells from PBMCs. Specified subset: CD45RA-negative fraction. The receptors here all came from a man aged 18 to 29 in good health. Some clones in this sample may be carry-over from other donors' samples.

The gene calls are TRBV27 and TRBJ2-5; 9 nucleotides agree with TRBD1. J lost 4 bases, V lost 5 bases, and 8 bases had no gene match. Per the germline V gene, CDR1 is MNHEY and CDR2 is SMNVEV (reference sequence). The CDR3 consists of 15 residues. The chain's CDR3 is CASSERQGVGETQYF. The CDR3 coding sequence is TGTGCCAGCAGTGAACGACAGGGGGTGGGAGAGACCCAGTACTTC.

The chain combines TRBV7-8 with TRBJ2-1; no definite D call. Trimming shortened V by 0 bases and J by 0 bases, and 3 bases separated the two germline ends. CDR3 length: 14 residues. Germline-derived CDR1 and CDR2 are SGHVS and FQNEAQ. CDR3 DNA: TGTGCCAGCAGCTTAGCGATCTCCTACAATGAGCAGTTCTTC. Its translation: CASSLAISYNEQFF.

The V call is TRBV7-2, the J call TRBJ2-5, with D perhaps TRBD1 or TRBD2 (5 bases each). Germline V lookup: CDR1 SGHTA, CDR2 FQGNSA. The CDR3 runs 13 residues. V lost 4 bases to trimming and J lost 4 bases, with 10 bases between them. Here the CDR3 reads CASSWGIAETQYF. CDR3 nucleotides: TGTGCCAGCAGCTGGGGGATCGCAGAGACCCAGTACTTC. The entire variable domain, with the rest obtained from reference TRBV7-2 and TRBJ2-5, is as follows: GAGVSQSPSNKVTEKGKDVELRCDPISGHTALYWYRQSLGQGLEFLIYFQGNSAPDKSGLPSDRFSAERTGGSVSTLTIQRTQQEDSAVYLCASSWGIAETQYFGPGTRLLVL.

The chain couples TRBV5-6 to TRBJ2-7; D perhaps matches TRBD2 (6 bases). There are 14 residues in the CDR3. Germline CDR1 and CDR2: SGHDT and YYEEEE. V lost 4 bases and J 7 bases, leaving 18 bases between the germline ends. The CDR3 here is CASSIFWGESEQYF. Here the CDR3 DNA reads TGTGCCAGCAGCATATTCTGGGGGGAATCGGAGCAGTACTTC.

About this clone: Other nucleotide sequences in the sample specify the same CDR3. The V call is TRBV21-1, the J call TRBJ1-5. TRBV21-1 has pseudogene status. CDR3 length: 18 amino acids. The CDR3 region has the DNA TGTGCCAGCAGCCCCCTTGGGGTGCCCCCCCGTAGCAATCAGCCCCAGCATTTT. Translated, it gives CASSPLGVPPRSNQPQHF.

The V gene is TRBV18, the J gene TRBJ2-6, with 7 bases lining up with TRBD1. The germline V gene encodes CDR1 KGHSH and CDR2 LQKENI. J gave up 1 base and V 4 bases, and 7 bases lay outside the gene matches. The CDR3 sequence is 17 residues long. The CDR3 loop reads CASSQTSTGSGANVLTF. As DNA, the CDR3 is TGTGCCAGCTCACAAACCTCGACAGGGTCTGGGGCCAACGTCCTGACTTTC.

In this sample, this clone turned up a few times. The chain couples TRBV9 to TRBJ1-2, with TRBD1 as a possible D gene (6 bases). V lost 3 bases and J lost 4, with 10 bases in between. The CDR3 sequence is 13 residues long. Germline assignment: CDR1 SGDLS and CDR2 YYNGEE. CDR3 protein: CASSEQGAYGYTF. The DNA for the CDR3 is TGTGCCAGCAGCGAACAGGGAGCCTATGGCTACACCTTC.

A few counts support this clone. This chain connects TRBV13 to TRBJ1-1, with D tentatively TRBD1 (5 bases). The CDR3 has 14 residues. Deletions cut 6 bases from V and 6 bases from J, with 17 bases between. Germline CDR1 PRHDT, CDR2 FYEKMQ (reference sequence). The CDR3 sequence: CASRSLGGDPEAFF. In DNA, the CDR3 is TGTGCCAGCAGGTCTTTAGGAGGGGATCCTGAAGCTTTCTTT.

The chain uses TRBV10-3 and TRBJ1-4, with unresolved D. CDR1 ENHRY and CDR2 SYGVKD come from the germline V gene. Trimming left V 0 bases short and J 8 bases short, with 16 bases between. The CDR3 is made up of 16 amino acids. CDR3: CAISESSPAQMEKLFF. The DNA for the CDR3 is TGTGCCATCAGTGAGTCGAGTCCAGCTCAAATGGAAAAACTGTTTTTT.

J is TRBJ2-2 and V is TRBV4-1; D is ambiguous. Trimming cost V 0 bases and J 1 base, with 15 bases left between them. In germline, CDR1 is MGHRA, CDR2 YSYEKL. The CDR3 is made up of 18 amino acids. CDR3 nucleotide sequence: TGCGCCAGCAGCCAAGATCCCAGCAGCCTACAGAACACCGGGGAGCTGTTTTTT. This codes for CASSQDPSSLQNTGELFF.

The chain employs TRBV9 and TRBJ2-1; D call uncertain. Germline lookup yields CDR1 SGDLS and CDR2 YYNGEE. V lost 3 bases, J lost 0 bases, and 7 bases lay in between. The CDR3 is made up of 14 amino acids. DNA for the CDR3: TGTGCCAGCAGCGATCTGAGCTCCTACAATGAGCAGTTCTTC. Translation gives CASSDLSSYNEQFF.

The rearrangement uses TRBV5-5 and TRBJ1-1, with no clear D. Trimming stripped 1 base from V and 2 bases from J, with 15 bases between. CDR1 is SGHKS, CDR2 YYEKEE, per germline (reference sequence). The CDR3 extends over 16 amino acids. CDR3 sequence reads: CASSLYLRSINTEAFF. CDR3 DNA sequence: TGTGCCAGCAGCTTGTATCTACGGTCCATAAACACTGAAGCTTTCTTT. Based on the CDR3 plus reference TRBV5-5 and TRBJ1-1, the full variable domain is DAGVTQSPTHLIKTRGQQVTLRCSPISGHKSVSWYQQVLGQGPQFIFQYYEKEERGRGNFPDRFSARQFPNYSSELNVNALLLGDSALYLCASSLYLRSINTEAFFGQGTRLTVV.

This chain joins TRBV5-1 and TRBJ1-4, with TRBD1 matching over 7 bases. Germline loops: CDR1 SGHRS, CDR2 YFSETQ. The V and J ends lost 4 bases and 5 bases, in that order; junction bases with no gene match: 8. The CDR3 has 15 amino acids. In DNA, the CDR3 is TGCGCCAGCAGCATAGGGACAGTTGAAAATGAAAAACTGTTTTTT. Translation: CASSIGTVENEKLFF.